This TCR beta chain was found in a study of T cell responses to AZD1222 COVID-19 vaccine. Only in-frame clones appear in the TCRdb table, and some are missing; sequencing was by immunoSEQ multiplex PCR. The data show about 120,000 clones, with under 90% seen just once and 4% to 4.5% held by the top ten. Study-wide findings and caveats: Among vaccine-associated CD4 TCRs, coverage spanned spike, with dominance at 160-218 and 743-854.

As to this clone: Its antigen is still unknown.

This sample comprised peripheral blood, obtained on day 0 of AZD1222 vaccination. The source is an adult in good health.

CDR3 DNA sequence: TGTGCCAGCAGCTTAATCGGGGGGGCCGGGGATACGCAGTATTTT. This translates into CASSLIGGAGDTQYF. The chain is built from TRBV7-8 and TRBJ2-3; 8 bases match TRBD2. The CDR3 spans 15 residues. J lost 6 bases, V lost 2 bases, and 7 bases had no gene match. Germline lookup yields CDR1 SGHVS and CDR2 FQNEAQ.